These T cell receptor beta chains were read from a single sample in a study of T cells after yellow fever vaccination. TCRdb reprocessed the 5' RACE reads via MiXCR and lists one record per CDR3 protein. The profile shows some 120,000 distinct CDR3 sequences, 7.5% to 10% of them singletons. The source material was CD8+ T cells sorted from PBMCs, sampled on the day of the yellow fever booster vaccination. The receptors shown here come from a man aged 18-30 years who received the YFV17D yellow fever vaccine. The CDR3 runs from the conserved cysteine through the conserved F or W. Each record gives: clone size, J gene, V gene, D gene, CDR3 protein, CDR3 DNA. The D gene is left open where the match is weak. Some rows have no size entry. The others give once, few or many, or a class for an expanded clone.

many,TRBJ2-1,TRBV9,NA,CASSETLLARADEQFF,TGTGCCAGCAGCGAGACCCTCCTAGCGAGGGCCGATGAGCAGTTCTTC
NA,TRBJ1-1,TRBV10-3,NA,CAISDPEVAFF,TGTGCCATCAGTGACCCTGAGGTAGCTTTCTTT
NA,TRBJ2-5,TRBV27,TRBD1,CASNFRGPGETQYF,TGTGCCAGCAATTTCAGGGGGCCGGGGGAGACCCAGTACTTC
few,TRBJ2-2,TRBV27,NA,CASSLIPLGAGELFF,TGTGCCAGCAGTTTAATTCCTCTTGGAGCCGGGGAGCTGTTTTTT
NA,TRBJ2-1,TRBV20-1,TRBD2,CSATTGGAYNEQFF,TGCAGTGCCACCACGGGGGGGGCGTACAATGAGCAGTTCTTC
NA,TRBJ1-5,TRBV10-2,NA,CASSDIMPQPQHF,TGCGCCAGCAGTGATATAATGCCTCAGCCCCAGCATTTT
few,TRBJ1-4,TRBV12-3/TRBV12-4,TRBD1,CASSLRGQSREKLFF,TGTGCCAGCAGTTTACGGGGACAGTCAAGGGAAAAACTGTTTTTT
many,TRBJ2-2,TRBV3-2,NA,CASSQGTSDYTGELFF,TGTGCCAGCAGCCAAGGGACTAGCGACTACACCGGGGAGCTGTTTTTT
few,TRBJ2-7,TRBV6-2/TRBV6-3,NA,CASSLPGLSYEQYF,TGTGCCAGCAGCCTTCCGGGGCTATCCTACGAGCAGTACTTC
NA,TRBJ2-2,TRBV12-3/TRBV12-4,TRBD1,CASSWTGVTGELFF,TGTGCCAGCAGTTGGACAGGGGTAACCGGGGAGCTGTTTTTT
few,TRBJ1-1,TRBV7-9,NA,CASKGNLNTEAFF,TGTGCCAGCAAGGGTAACCTGAACACTGAAGCTTTCTTT
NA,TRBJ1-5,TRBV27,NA,CASSFAGNQPQHF,TGTGCCAGCAGTTTTGCAGGTAATCAGCCCCAGCATTTT
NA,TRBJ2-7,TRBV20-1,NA,CSASSDRAYEQYF,TGCAGTGCGTCCTCCGACAGAGCCTACGAGCAGTACTTC
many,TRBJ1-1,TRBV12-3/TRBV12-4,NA,CASSFGVQTEAFF,TGTGCCAGCAGTTTTGGGGTCCAGACTGAAGCTTTCTTT
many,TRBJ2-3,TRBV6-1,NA,CASSGNPGRETDTQYF,TGTGCCAGCAGTGGAAATCCGGGCCGTGAGACAGATACGCAGTATTTT
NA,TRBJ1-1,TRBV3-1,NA,CASSPMIRQRVSGAFF,TGTGCCAGCAGCCCCATGATCAGACAAAGAGTCTCAGGAGCTTTCTTT
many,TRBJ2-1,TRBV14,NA,CASSQANYEQFF,TGTGCCAGCAGCCAAGCCAACTATGAGCAGTTCTTC
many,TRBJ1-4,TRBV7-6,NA,CASSSPPIGSGLNEKLFF,TGTGCCAGCAGCTCTCCCCCCATCGGGAGTGGACTTAATGAAAAACTGTTTTTT
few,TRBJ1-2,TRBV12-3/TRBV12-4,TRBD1,CASSPPGGVFYGYTF,TGTGCCAGCAGTCCCCCAGGGGGAGTCTTCTATGGCTACACCTTC
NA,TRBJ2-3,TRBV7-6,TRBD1,CASSPTGETDTQYF,TGTGCCAGCAGCCCGACAGGGGAGACAGATACGCAGTATTTT
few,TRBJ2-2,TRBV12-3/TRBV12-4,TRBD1,CASSSGGSGELFF,TGTGCCAGCAGTTCAGGGGGCTCGGGGGAGCTGTTTTTT
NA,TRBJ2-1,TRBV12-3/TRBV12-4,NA,CASIGHTNEQFF,TGTGCCAGCATTGGACACACCAATGAGCAGTTCTTC
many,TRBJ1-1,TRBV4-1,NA,CASSRTAGNTEAFF,TGCGCCAGCAGCCGAACGGCTGGGAACACTGAAGCTTTCTTT
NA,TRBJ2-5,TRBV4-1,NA,CASSYPGGGWETQYF,TGCGCCAGCAGCTACCCAGGGGGAGGTTGGGAGACCCAGTACTTC
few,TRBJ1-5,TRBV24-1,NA,CATSDLVNQPQHF,TGTGCCACCAGTGATTTGGTCAATCAGCCCCAGCATTTT
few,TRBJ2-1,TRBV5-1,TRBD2,CASSWGLAGGSSYNEQFF,TGCGCCAGCAGCTGGGGACTAGCGGGGGGGAGCTCCTACAATGAGCAGTTCTTC
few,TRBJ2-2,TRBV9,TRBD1,CASSAGGFGELFF,TGTGCCAGCAGCGCAGGGGGCTTCGGGGAGCTGTTTTTT
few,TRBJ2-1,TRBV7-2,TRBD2,CASSFSLGLAVRYNEQFF,TGTGCCAGCAGCTTTAGTTTAGGACTAGCGGTCAGGTACAATGAGCAGTTCTTC
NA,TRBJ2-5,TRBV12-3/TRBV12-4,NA,CASSLYSGETQYF,TGTGCCAGCAGTTTATACAGCGGAGAGACCCAGTACTTC
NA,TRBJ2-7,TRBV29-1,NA,CSVEEANEQYF,TGCAGCGTTGAAGAAGCTAACGAGCAGTACTTC
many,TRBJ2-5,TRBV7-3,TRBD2,CASSRSGGGETQYF,TGTGCCAGCAGCCGCAGCGGGGGTGGAGAGACCCAGTACTTC
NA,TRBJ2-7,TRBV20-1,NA,CSATTGSYEQYF,TGCAGTGCTACAACAGGTTCCTACGAGCAGTACTTC
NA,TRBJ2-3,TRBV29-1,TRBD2,CTPESGGADSTDTQYF,TGCACCCCGGAGAGCGGGGGGGCGGATAGCACAGATACGCAGTATTTT
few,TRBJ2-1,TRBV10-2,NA,CASTGTDLNEQFF,TGCGCCAGCACCGGGACCGACCTGAATGAGCAGTTCTTC
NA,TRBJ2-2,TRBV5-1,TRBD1,CASSLAGQENTGELFF,TGCGCCAGCAGCTTGGCGGGACAGGAAAACACCGGGGAGCTGTTTTTT
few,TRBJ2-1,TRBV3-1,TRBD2,CASSQTSGVYNEQFF,TGTGCCAGCAGCCAAACTAGCGGCGTATACAATGAGCAGTTCTTC
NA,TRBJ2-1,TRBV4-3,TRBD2,CASSQEFWRGADNEQFF,TGCGCCAGCAGCCAAGAATTTTGGCGGGGGGCTGACAATGAGCAGTTCTTC
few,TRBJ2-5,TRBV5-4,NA,CASSLGTRSVETQYF,TGTGCCAGCAGCTTGGGGACGCGGAGCGTGGAGACCCAGTACTTC
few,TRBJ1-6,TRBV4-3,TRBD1,CASSYGQGTNSPLHF,TGCGCCAGCAGCTACGGACAGGGAACTAATTCACCCCTCCACTTT
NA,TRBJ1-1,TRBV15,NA,CATSRVEGMNTEAFF,TGTGCCACCAGCAGAGTGGAGGGCATGAACACTGAAGCTTTCTTT
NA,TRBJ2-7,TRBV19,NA,CASSISTHYYEQYF,TGTGCCAGTAGTATTTCTACTCACTACTACGAGCAGTACTTC
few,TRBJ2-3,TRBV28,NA,CASSFWGGRGTDTQYF,TGTGCCAGCAGTTTCTGGGGGGGCAGGGGCACAGATACGCAGTATTTT
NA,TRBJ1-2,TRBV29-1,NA,CSVEDRGPGDGYTF,TGCAGCGTTGAAGATCGAGGTCCGGGTGATGGCTACACCTTC
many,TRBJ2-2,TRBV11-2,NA,CASSFVPTAINTGELFF,TGTGCCAGCAGCTTTGTTCCGACGGCGATAAACACCGGGGAGCTGTTTTTT
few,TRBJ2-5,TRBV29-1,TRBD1,CSVEEGSGGRAQYF,TGCAGCGTTGAAGAGGGATCAGGGGGCCGAGCCCAGTACTTC
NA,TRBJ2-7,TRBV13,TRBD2,CASSFGGTSGGAEQYF,TGTGCCAGCAGCTTCGGTGGGACTAGCGGGGGGGCAGAACAGTACTTC
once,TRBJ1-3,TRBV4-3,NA,CASSQDLFGTSIGNTIYF,TGCGCCAGCAGCCAGGACTTATTTGGGACTTCAATTGGAAACACCATATATTTT
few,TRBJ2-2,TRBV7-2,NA,CASSLRPGATGELFF,TGTGCCAGCAGCTTACGTCCGGGGGCCACCGGGGAGCTGTTTTTT
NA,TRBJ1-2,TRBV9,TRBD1,CASSARDRARGYTF,TGTGCCAGCAGCGCACGGGACAGGGCGCGCGGCTACACCTTC
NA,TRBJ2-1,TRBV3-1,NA,CASSQGMKNHNEQFF,TGTGCCAGCAGCCAGGGTATGAAGAACCACAATGAGCAGTTCTTC
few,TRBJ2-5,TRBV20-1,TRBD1,CSARAGTGEETQYF,TGCAGTGCTAGGGCCGGGACAGGGGAAGAGACCCAGTACTTC
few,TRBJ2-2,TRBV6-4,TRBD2,CASSVSAGFTGELFF,TGTGCCAGCAGTGTCTCAGCGGGGTTCACCGGGGAGCTGTTTTTT
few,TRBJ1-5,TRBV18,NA,CASSPGDTLNQPQHF,TGTGCCAGCTCACCCGGGGACACCTTGAATCAGCCCCAGCATTTT
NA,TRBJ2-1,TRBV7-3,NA,CASSFGHVSPYNEQFF,TGTGCCAGCAGCTTCGGACACGTAAGTCCCTACAATGAGCAGTTCTTC
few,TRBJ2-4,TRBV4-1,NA,CASSPSLQSAKNIQYF,TGCGCCAGCAGCCCTTCGCTCCAGTCAGCCAAAAACATTCAGTACTTC
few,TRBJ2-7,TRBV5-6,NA,CASSSEGGVWQYF,TGTGCCAGCAGCTCTGAGGGCGGGGTATGGCAGTACTTC
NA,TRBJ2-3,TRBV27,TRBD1,CASSHRGPLADTQYF,TGTGCCAGCAGTCACAGGGGTCCACTGGCAGATACGCAGTATTTT
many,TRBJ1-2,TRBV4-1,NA,CASSQVLETDYGYTF,TGCGCCAGCAGCCAAGTTCTTGAGACAGACTATGGCTACACCTTC